Listed below are T cell receptor beta chains from one sample, sequenced in a study of blood T cell repertoires in COVID-19. Using immunoSEQ multiplex PCR, the repertoire was profiled, and TCRdb retains in-frame clones only, with some absent. The sample lists 80,000 to 100,000 clones, around 72% occurring once. The sequencing sample was made of peripheral blood. The source of these receptors is a man in his 70s with acute or convalescent COVID-19. CDR3s include the opening cysteine and the closing phenylalanine or tryptophan. A D gene is named only where the DNA matches it firmly. Size is omitted from some rows. Given values are once, few, many or a class for expanded clones.

CDR3 length,clone size,V gene,J gene,D gene,CDR3 DNA,CDR3 protein
15,few,TRBV20-1,TRBJ1-1,NA,TGCAGTGCTAGTACACAGCCCGAAATTAACACTGAAGCTTTCTTT,CSASTQPEINTEAFF
15,NA,TRBV10-3,TRBJ2-1,NA,TGTGCCATCAGTGAGTCAAGAGGGATCGGGAATGAGCAGTTCTTC,CAISESRGIGNEQFF
15,NA,TRBV4-1,TRBJ2-5,NA,TGCGCCAGCAGCCAAGTATGGAGGCTCATCGGGACCCAGTACTTC,CASSQVWRLIGTQYF
13,NA,TRBV12-3/TRBV12-4,TRBJ1-1,TRBD1,TGTGCCAGCAGTATGACAGGGGAGACTGAAGCTTTCTTT,CASSMTGETEAFF
14,NA,TRBV4-2,TRBJ1-6,TRBD1,TGTGCCAGCAGCCAAGCCAGGGGGCGGTCACCCCTCCACTTT,CASSQARGRSPLHF
15,NA,TRBV27,TRBJ2-3,NA,TGTGCCAGCAGTTTAATTAGGGGGAGCACAGATACGCAGTATTTT,CASSLIRGSTDTQYF
15,NA,TRBV4-1,TRBJ2-2,NA,TGCGCCAGCAGCCAAGTCAGGGTCAACACCGGGGAGCTGTTTTTT,CASSQVRVNTGELFF
13,NA,TRBV6-2/TRBV6-3,TRBJ2-1,NA,TGTGCCAGCAGTTATGACAACTACAATGAGCAGTTCTTC,CASSYDNYNEQFF
15,large,TRBV7-2,TRBJ1-6,NA,TGTGCCAGCAGCCCCCGAGGGGGTCTAAATTCACCCCTCCACTTT,CASSPRGGLNSPLHF
13,NA,TRBV30,TRBJ1-2,TRBD1,TGTGCCTGGAGCTGGGACAGGGAGGGAGGCTACACCTTC,CAWSWDREGGYTF
15,NA,TRBV7-9,TRBJ2-7,TRBD2,TGTGCCAGCAGCTCCCCCGGGACTAGCGGCTACGAGCAGTACTTC,CASSSPGTSGYEQYF
16,NA,TRBV4-3,TRBJ1-1,TRBD1,TGCGCCAGCAGCCACGTGTCCTACAGGGGCGACACTGAAGCTTTCTTT,CASSHVSYRGDTEAFF
19,NA,TRBV27,TRBJ2-2,TRBD1,TGTGCCAGCAGCCCCGGAAGGGACAGGGGGTCCAAGGGCACCGGGGAGCTGTTTTTT,CASSPGRDRGSKGTGELFF
16,once,TRBV6-2/TRBV6-3,TRBJ1-5,NA,TGTGCCAGCAGTTTAGCCGGAGGGATAGGGAATCAGCCCCAGCATTTT,CASSLAGGIGNQPQHF
17,NA,TRBV29-1,TRBJ1-4,TRBD1,TGCAGCGCTGCCGGGACAGGGAACCCTTGGACTAATGAAAAACTGTTTTTT,CSAAGTGNPWTNEKLFF
16,NA,TRBV11-3,TRBJ2-1,TRBD1,TGTGCCAGCAGCCTCGGTGGAGGACAGGGGGTATCCAAGCAGTTCTTC,CASSLGGGQGVSKQFF
15,NA,TRBV7-2,TRBJ2-2,NA,TGTGCCAGCCAATTGGGGGGGCCGAACACCGGGGAGCTGTTTTTT,CASQLGGPNTGELFF
16,NA,TRBV7-2,TRBJ1-4,TRBD1,TGTGCCAGCAGCTTAGATGGGACAGGGTTTGGGGAAAAACTGTTTTTT,CASSLDGTGFGEKLFF
11,NA,TRBV30,TRBJ2-1,NA,TGTGCCTGTACTCTCGGGTTTGAGCAGTTCTTC,CACTLGFEQFF
14,NA,TRBV18,TRBJ2-7,TRBD1,TGTGCCAGCTCACCGGGGACAGGGGCCTACGAGCAGTACTTC,CASSPGTGAYEQYF
17,NA,TRBV19,TRBJ2-3,NA,TGTGCCAGTAGTATAGCCGACAGAGAAACTAGCACAGATACGCAGTATTTT,CASSIADRETSTDTQYF
17,NA,TRBV18,TRBJ2-2,NA,TGTGCCAGCTCACCCCCTCCGGCGTGGGCTGTAACCGGGGAGCTGTTTTTT,CASSPPPAWAVTGELFF
15,NA,TRBV5-4,TRBJ1-4,TRBD1,TGTGCCAGCGGTCCTCAGGGGGCGAAGGGAGAAAAACTGTTTTTT,CASGPQGAKGEKLFF
12,NA,TRBV7-2,TRBJ2-1,NA,TGTGCCAGCAGACGCGGGAACAATGAGCAGTTCTTC,CASRRGNNEQFF
16,once,TRBV4-2,TRBJ2-1,NA,TGTGCCAGCAGCCAAGGTGGCACCAGCTCCTACAATGAGCAGTTCTTC,CASSQGGTSSYNEQFF
13,NA,TRBV3-1/TRBV3-2,TRBJ1-1,NA,TGTGCCAGCAGCCAAGAGGCTCGAGACAGAAAGATCTTT,CASSQEARDRKIF
14,NA,TRBV5-1,TRBJ1-5,NA,TGCGCCAGCAGCTTGGCAGGGATGAATCAGCCCCAGCATTTT,CASSLAGMNQPQHF
14,once,TRBV5-6,TRBJ2-5,TRBD1,TGTGCCAGCAGCTGGGACAGGCAACAAGAGACCCAGTACTTC,CASSWDRQQETQYF
16,NA,TRBV3-1/TRBV3-2,TRBJ2-2,TRBD1,TGTGCCAGCAGCCATACCGGGACAGGGAGGACCGGGGAGCTGTTTTTT,CASSHTGTGRTGELFF
12,NA,TRBV7-2,TRBJ2-4,NA,TGTGCCAGCACCCTAGTGAGCCCCATTCAGTACTTC,CASTLVSPIQYF
16,NA,TRBV12-5,TRBJ1-2,TRBD1,TGTGCTAGTGGACAGTATGGACAGGGCTATAACTATGGCTACACCTTC,CASGQYGQGYNYGYTF
18,NA,TRBV4-3,TRBJ2-3,NA,TGCGCCAGCAGCCAAGATCAAGGAGGGGCGGGTCCCACAGATACGCAGTATTTT,CASSQDQGGAGPTDTQYF
14,NA,TRBV2,TRBJ2-1,NA,TGTGCCAGCAGTGAAGCAACCCGGGAGAATGAGCAGTTCTTC,CASSEATRENEQFF
14,NA,TRBV3-1/TRBV3-2,TRBJ1-6,NA,TGTGCCAGCAGGTATATTGGGCGAGATTCACCCCTCCACTTT,CASRYIGRDSPLHF
19,NA,TRBV19,TRBJ2-1,TRBD2,TGTGCCAGTAGTGGCGGGACTAGCGGGAGGGCAATCTTTTACAATGAGCAGTTCTTC,CASSGGTSGRAIFYNEQFF
15,once,TRBV7-2,TRBJ2-2,NA,TGTGCCAGCAGCTTACTAGCAGCGAACACCGGGGAGCTGTTTTTT,CASSLLAANTGELFF
14,NA,TRBV11-2,TRBJ1-1,TRBD1,TGTGCCAGCAGCCCAACAGGGGGCGAGACTGAAGCTTTCTTT,CASSPTGGETEAFF
14,once,TRBV4-2,TRBJ2-1,TRBD2,TGTGCCAGCAGCCAAGATCCTCGCGGGAGAGAGCAGTTCTTC,CASSQDPRGREQFF
14,NA,TRBV19,TRBJ1-1,TRBD1,TGTGCCAGTAGGGACAGGGTTAAGAACACTGAAGCTTTCTTT,CASRDRVKNTEAFF
13,NA,TRBV10-3,TRBJ1-1,NA,TGTGCCATCAGAACAGGGTGGAACACTGAAGCTTTCTTT,CAIRTGWNTEAFF
13,NA,TRBV19,TRBJ1-5,NA,TGTGCCAGTAGTGTGGGTAGCGATCAGCCCCAGCATTTT,CASSVGSDQPQHF
14,NA,TRBV13,TRBJ1-4,NA,TGTGCCAGCAGCCCGCCGGGATTTAGTGAAAAACTGTTTTTT,CASSPPGFSEKLFF
16,NA,TRBV5-6,TRBJ2-5,TRBD1,TGTGCCAGCAGCTTGAGGGACAGGGGGTGGGAAGAGACCCAGTACTTC,CASSLRDRGWEETQYF
12,many,TRBV10-3,TRBJ2-7,NA,TGTGCCATCAGTGTAAACACCTACGAGCAGTACTTC,CAISVNTYEQYF
13,NA,TRBV29-1,TRBJ2-5,TRBD1,TGCAGCGCCATGAGGGGGCAGGGAGAGACCCAGTACTTC,CSAMRGQGETQYF
15,NA,TRBV20-1,TRBJ2-3,NA,TGCAGTGCTAGTGGATACCTAGCGTTCACAGATACGCAGTATTTT,CSASGYLAFTDTQYF
14,NA,TRBV11-1,TRBJ1-2,TRBD1,TGTGCCAGCAGCTTCAGGACAGGCAACTATGGCTACACCTTC,CASSFRTGNYGYTF
15,NA,TRBV28,TRBJ2-1,TRBD1,TGTGCCAGCAGAGGACAGGGGCTCTCCTACAATGAGCAGTTCTTC,CASRGQGLSYNEQFF
17,NA,TRBV3-1/TRBV3-2,TRBJ1-4,NA,TGTGCCAGCAGCCTAAGATTCGGCGGGGCAACTAATGAAAAACTGTTTTTT,CASSLRFGGATNEKLFF
13,NA,TRBV4-1,TRBJ2-3,NA,TGCGCCAGCAGCCAAGAATACCGGGATACGCAGTATTTT,CASSQEYRDTQYF
16,NA,TRBV5-6,TRBJ2-7,NA,TGTGCCAGCAGCCCAGGATGGACATCTATCTCCCACGAGCAGTACTTC,CASSPGWTSISHEQYF
12,once,TRBV30,TRBJ1-1,TRBD1,TGTGCCTGGGACAGGGGGCACACTGAAGCTTTCTTT,CAWDRGHTEAFF
15,NA,TRBV9,TRBJ2-7,TRBD2,TGTGCCAGCAGCGTAGAGGGCGGGAGCTCCTACGAGCAGTACTTC,CASSVEGGSSYEQYF
14,NA,TRBV5-1,TRBJ1-2,NA,TGCGCCAGCAGCTTGGCCCCACAGGACTATGGCTACACCTTC,CASSLAPQDYGYTF